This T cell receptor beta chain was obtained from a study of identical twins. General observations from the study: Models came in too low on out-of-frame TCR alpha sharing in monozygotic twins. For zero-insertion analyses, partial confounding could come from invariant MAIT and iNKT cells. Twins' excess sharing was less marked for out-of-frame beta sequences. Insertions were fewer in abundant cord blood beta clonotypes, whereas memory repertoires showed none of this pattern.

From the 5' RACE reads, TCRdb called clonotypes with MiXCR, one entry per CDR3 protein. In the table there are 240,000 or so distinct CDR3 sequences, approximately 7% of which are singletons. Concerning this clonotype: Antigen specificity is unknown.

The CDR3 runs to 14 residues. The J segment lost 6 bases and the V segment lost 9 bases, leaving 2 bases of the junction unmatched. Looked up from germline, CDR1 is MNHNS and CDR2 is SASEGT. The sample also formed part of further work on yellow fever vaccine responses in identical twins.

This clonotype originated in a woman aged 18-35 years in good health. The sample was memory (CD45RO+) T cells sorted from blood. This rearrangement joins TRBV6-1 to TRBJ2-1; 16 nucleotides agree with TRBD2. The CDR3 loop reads CASGTSGRANEQFF. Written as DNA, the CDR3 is TGTGCCAGTGGGACTAGCGGGAGGGCCAATGAGCAGTTCTTC.